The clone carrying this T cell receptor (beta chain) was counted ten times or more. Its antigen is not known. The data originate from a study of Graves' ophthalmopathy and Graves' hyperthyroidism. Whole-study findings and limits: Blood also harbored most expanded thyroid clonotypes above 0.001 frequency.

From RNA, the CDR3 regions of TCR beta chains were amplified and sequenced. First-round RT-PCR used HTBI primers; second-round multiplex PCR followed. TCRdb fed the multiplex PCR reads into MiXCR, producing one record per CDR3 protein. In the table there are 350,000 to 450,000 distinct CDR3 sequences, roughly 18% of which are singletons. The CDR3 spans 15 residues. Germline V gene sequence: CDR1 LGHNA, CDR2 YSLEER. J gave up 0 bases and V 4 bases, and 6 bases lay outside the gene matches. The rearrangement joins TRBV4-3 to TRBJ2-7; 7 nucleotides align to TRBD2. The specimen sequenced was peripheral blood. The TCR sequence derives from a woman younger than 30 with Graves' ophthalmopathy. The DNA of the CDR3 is TGCGCCAGCAGCCCTGGGAGGGGTCCCTCCTACGAGCAGTACTTC. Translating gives CASSPGRGPSYEQYF.